This is a list of T cell receptor beta chains from one sample in a study of T-cell memory formation after mild COVID-19. TCRdb analysed the 5' RACE reads with MiXCR anew, one entry per CDR3 protein. Of around 300,000 distinct CDR3 sequences listed, roughly 13% are singletons. Sequenced material: PBMCs or a T cell subset sorted from them (not recorded which). These receptors all come from a man aged 18 to 30 who had mild COVID-19 (a few samples of this study predate the infection). Cell type and time point are not known. Both conserved end residues are part of each CDR3. Fields, in order: clone size, V gene, CDR3 length, D gene, J gene, CDR3 protein, CDR3 DNA. A D gene is named only where the DNA matches it firmly. Clone size appears in some rows only: once, few, many, or a class for an expanded clone.

clone_size: -; v_call: TRBV7-3; cdr3_length: 12; d_call: -; j_call: TRBJ2-2; cdr3_aa: CASSFIHGELFF; cdr3_nt: TGTGCCAGCAGCTTTATCCACGGGGAGCTGTTTTTT
clone_size: many; v_call: TRBV5-6; cdr3_length: 13; d_call: -; j_call: TRBJ2-5; cdr3_aa: CASRLWYQETQYF; cdr3_nt: TGTGCCAGCAGGTTATGGTACCAAGAGACCCAGTACTTC
clone_size: many; v_call: TRBV5-1; cdr3_length: 17; d_call: TRBD2; j_call: TRBJ2-1; cdr3_aa: CASSLARLAGGHNEQFF; cdr3_nt: TGCGCCAGCAGCCTGGCCCGTCTAGCGGGGGGCCACAATGAGCAGTTCTTC
clone_size: few; v_call: TRBV5-1; cdr3_length: 14; d_call: -; j_call: TRBJ1-2; cdr3_aa: CASSLGPDNYGYTF; cdr3_nt: TGCGCCAGCAGCTTGGGCCCGGATAACTATGGCTACACCTTC
clone_size: -; v_call: TRBV7-3; cdr3_length: 14; d_call: -; j_call: TRBJ1-6; cdr3_aa: CASSLVAGGSPLHF; cdr3_nt: TGTGCCAGCAGCTTAGTGGCGGGGGGGTCACCCCTCCACTTT
clone_size: few; v_call: TRBV7-2; cdr3_length: 14; d_call: -; j_call: TRBJ2-1; cdr3_aa: CASSSPVLRNEQFF; cdr3_nt: TGTGCCAGCAGCTCCCCGGTATTAAGGAATGAGCAGTTCTTC
clone_size: -; v_call: TRBV18; cdr3_length: 13; d_call: -; j_call: TRBJ1-2; cdr3_aa: CASSPPNVGGYTF; cdr3_nt: TGTGCCAGCTCACCCCCGAACGTCGGAGGCTACACCTTC
clone_size: -; v_call: TRBV24-1; cdr3_length: 14; d_call: -; j_call: TRBJ1-2; cdr3_aa: CATSDRGSDYGYTF; cdr3_nt: TGTGCCACCAGTGACCGGGGTTCCGACTATGGCTACACCTTC
clone_size: few; v_call: TRBV4-2; cdr3_length: 14; d_call: -; j_call: TRBJ2-7; cdr3_aa: CASSQGSTTYEQYF; cdr3_nt: TGTGCCAGCAGCCAAGGCTCGACAACCTACGAGCAGTACTTC
clone_size: -; v_call: TRBV7-9; cdr3_length: 15; d_call: TRBD1; j_call: TRBJ1-4; cdr3_aa: CASSADRGGNEKLFF; cdr3_nt: TGTGCCAGCAGCGCGGACAGGGGAGGAAATGAAAAACTGTTTTTT
clone_size: few; v_call: TRBV7-6; cdr3_length: 17; d_call: TRBD2; j_call: TRBJ2-3; cdr3_aa: CASSLAALAGFTDTQYF; cdr3_nt: TGTGCCAGCAGCTTAGCCGCCTTAGCGGGGTTCACAGATACGCAGTATTTT
clone_size: -; v_call: TRBV6-6; cdr3_length: 15; d_call: -; j_call: TRBJ2-2; cdr3_aa: CASNPPGSGFGELFF; cdr3_nt: TGTGCCAGCAACCCACCCGGATCAGGGTTCGGGGAGCTGTTTTTT
clone_size: -; v_call: TRBV7-9; cdr3_length: 12; d_call: -; j_call: TRBJ1-5; cdr3_aa: CASSGGGQPQHF; cdr3_nt: TGTGCCAGCAGTGGAGGGGGTCAGCCCCAGCATTTT
clone_size: few; v_call: TRBV6-5; cdr3_length: 14; d_call: -; j_call: TRBJ1-5; cdr3_aa: CASSSRQGYQPQHF; cdr3_nt: TGTGCCAGCAGTTCCCGCCAGGGCTACCAGCCCCAGCATTTT
clone_size: many; v_call: TRBV5-1; cdr3_length: 13; d_call: -; j_call: TRBJ1-1; cdr3_aa: CASSHPLNTEAFF; cdr3_nt: TGCGCCAGCAGCCACCCTCTGAACACTGAAGCTTTCTTT